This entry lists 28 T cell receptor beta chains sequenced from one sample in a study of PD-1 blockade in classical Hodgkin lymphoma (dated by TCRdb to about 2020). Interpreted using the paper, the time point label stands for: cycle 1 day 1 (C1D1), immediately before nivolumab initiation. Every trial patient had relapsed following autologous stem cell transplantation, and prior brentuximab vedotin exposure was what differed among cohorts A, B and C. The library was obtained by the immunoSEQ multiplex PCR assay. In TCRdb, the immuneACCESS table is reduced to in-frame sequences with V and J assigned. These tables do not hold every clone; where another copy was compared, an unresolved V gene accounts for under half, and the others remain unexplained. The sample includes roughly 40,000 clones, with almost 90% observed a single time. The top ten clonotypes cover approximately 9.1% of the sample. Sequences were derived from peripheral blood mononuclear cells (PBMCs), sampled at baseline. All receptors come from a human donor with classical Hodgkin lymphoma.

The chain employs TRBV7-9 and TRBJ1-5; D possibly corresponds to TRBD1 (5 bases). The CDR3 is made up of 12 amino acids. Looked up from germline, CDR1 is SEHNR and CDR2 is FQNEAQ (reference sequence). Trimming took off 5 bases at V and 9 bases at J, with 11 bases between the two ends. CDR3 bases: TGTGCCAGCAGCGGACTCGGGGGGCCCCAGCATTTT. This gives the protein CASSGLGGPQHF. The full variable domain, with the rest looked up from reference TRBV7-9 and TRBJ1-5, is DTGVSQNPRHKITKRGQNVTFRCDPISEHNRLYWYRQTLGQGPEFLTYFQNEAQLEKSRLLSDRFSAERPKGSFSTLEIQRTEQGDSAMYLCASSGLGGPQHFGDGTRLSIL.

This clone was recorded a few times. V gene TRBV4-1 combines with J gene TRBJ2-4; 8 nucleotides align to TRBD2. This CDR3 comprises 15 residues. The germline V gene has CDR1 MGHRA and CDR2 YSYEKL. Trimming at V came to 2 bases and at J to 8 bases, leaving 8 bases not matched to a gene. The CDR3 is CASSQTREGLDIQYF. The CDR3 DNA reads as TGCGCCAGCAGCCAAACCCGGGAGGGCTTAGACATTCAGTACTTC.

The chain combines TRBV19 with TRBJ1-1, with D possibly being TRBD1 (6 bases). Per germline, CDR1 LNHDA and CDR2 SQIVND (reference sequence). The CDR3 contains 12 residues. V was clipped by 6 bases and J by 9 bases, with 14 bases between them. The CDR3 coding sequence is TGTGCCAGTAGCGTAAACAGGGAGAAAGCTTTCTTT. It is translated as CASSVNREKAFF.

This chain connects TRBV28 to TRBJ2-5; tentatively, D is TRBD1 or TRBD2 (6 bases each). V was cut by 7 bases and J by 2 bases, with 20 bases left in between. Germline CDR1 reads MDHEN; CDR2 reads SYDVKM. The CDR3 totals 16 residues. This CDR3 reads CASTPGGGRLQETQYF. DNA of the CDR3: TGTGCCAGCACCCCGGGTGGGGGGCGTCTTCAAGAGACCCAGTACTTC. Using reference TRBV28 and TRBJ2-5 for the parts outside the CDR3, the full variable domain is DVKVTQSSRYLVKRTGEKVFLECVQDMDHENMFWYRQDPGLGLRLIYFSYDVKMKEKGDIPEGYSVSREKKERFSLILESASTNQTSMYLCASTPGGGRLQETQYFGPGTRLLVL.

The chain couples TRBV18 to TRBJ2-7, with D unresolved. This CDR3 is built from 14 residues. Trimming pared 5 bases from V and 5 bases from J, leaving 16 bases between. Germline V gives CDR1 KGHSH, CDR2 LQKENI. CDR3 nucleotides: TGTGCCAGCTCAAGGACGCGAAGTCGAAACGAGCAGTACTTC. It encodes CASSRTRSRNEQYF.

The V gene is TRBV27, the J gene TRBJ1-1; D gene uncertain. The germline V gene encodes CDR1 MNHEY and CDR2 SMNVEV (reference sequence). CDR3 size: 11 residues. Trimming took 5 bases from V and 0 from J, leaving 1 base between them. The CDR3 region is CASSMNTEAFF. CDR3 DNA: TGTGCCAGCAGTATGAACACTGAAGCTTTCTTT.

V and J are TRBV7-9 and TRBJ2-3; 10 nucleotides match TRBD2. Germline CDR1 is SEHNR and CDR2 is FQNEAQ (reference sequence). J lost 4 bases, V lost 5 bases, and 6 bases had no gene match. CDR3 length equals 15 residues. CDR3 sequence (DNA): TGTGCCAGCAGCCCACTAGCGGGGCTAGCAGATACGCAGTATTTT. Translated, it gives CASSPLAGLADTQYF.

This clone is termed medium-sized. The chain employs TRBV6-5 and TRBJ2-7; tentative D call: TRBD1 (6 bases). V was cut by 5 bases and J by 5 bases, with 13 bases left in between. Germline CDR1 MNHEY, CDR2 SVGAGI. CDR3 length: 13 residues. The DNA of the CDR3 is TGTGCCAGCAGTAATCCCGCAGGGGACGAGCAGTACTTC. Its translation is CASSNPAGDEQYF.

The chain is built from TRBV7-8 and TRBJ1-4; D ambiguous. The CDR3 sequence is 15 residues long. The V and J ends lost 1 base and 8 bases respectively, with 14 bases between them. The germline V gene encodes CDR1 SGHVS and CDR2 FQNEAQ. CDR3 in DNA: TGTGCCAGCAGCTTAGTTACTGGGATAGGAGAAAAACTGTTTTTT. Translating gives CASSLVTGIGEKLFF.

The CDR3 is CASSFHPSGRVNEQYF. The CDR3, as DNA: TGTGCCAGCAGTTTCCATCCTAGCGGGAGGGTAAACGAGCAGTACTTC. The chain links TRBV6-5 to TRBJ2-7; TRBD2 agrees at 12 bases. From germline, CDR1 is MNHEY and CDR2 SVGAGI. V lost 4 bases to trimming and J lost 5 bases; unmatched junction nucleotides: 9. The CDR3 has 16 residues.

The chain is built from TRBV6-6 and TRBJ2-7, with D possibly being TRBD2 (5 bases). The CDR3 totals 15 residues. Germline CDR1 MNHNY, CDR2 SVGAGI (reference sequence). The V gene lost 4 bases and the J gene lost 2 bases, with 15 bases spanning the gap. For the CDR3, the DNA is TGTGCCAGCAGTTCGGCGCACGGGATGGCCTACGAGCAGTACTTC. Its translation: CASSSAHGMAYEQYF.

The CDR3 here is CASSLEWGSYNEQFF. CDR3 DNA: TGTGCCAGCAGCTTAGAGTGGGGGAGTTACAATGAGCAGTTCTTC. The rearrangement joins TRBV7-6 to TRBJ2-1; D might be TRBD1 or TRBD2, each matching 5 bases. CDR1 is SGHVS and CDR2 is FNYEAQ in the germline V gene. Trimming left V 1 base short and J 4 bases short, with 11 bases between. The CDR3 has 15 amino acids.

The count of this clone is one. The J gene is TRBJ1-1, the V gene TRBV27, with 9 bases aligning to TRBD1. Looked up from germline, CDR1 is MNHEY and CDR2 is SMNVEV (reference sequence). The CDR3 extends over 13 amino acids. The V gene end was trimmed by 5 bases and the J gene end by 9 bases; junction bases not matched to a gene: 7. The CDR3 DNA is TGTGCCAGCAGTAGCGGGACAGGGTCTAAAGCTTTCTTT. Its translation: CASSSGTGSKAFF.

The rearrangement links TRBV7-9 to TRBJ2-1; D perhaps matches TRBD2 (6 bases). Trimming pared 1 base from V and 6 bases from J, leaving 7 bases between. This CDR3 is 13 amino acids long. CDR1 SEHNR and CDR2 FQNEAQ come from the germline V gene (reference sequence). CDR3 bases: TGTGCCAGCAGCTTAGTGGGAGGCAATGAGCAGTTCTTC. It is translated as CASSLVGGNEQFF.

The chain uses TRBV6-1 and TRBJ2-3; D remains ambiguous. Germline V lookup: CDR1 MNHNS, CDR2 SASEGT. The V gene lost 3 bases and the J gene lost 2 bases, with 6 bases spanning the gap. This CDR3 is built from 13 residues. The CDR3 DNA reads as TGTGCCAGCAGTGATAAAGCCACAGATACGCAGTATTTT. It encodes CASSDKATDTQYF.

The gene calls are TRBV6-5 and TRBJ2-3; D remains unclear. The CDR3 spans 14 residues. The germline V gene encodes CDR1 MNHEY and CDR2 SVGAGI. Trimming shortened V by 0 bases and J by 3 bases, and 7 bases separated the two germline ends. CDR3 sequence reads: CASSYSTTTDTQYF. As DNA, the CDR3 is TGTGCCAGCAGTTACTCGACCACTACAGATACGCAGTATTTT.

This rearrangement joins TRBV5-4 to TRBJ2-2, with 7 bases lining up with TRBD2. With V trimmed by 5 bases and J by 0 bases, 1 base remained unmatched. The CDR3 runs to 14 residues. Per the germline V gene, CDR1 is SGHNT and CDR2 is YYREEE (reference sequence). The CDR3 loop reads CASRLASNTGELFF. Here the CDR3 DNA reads TGTGCCAGCAGACTAGCGTCGAACACCGGGGAGCTGTTTTTT.

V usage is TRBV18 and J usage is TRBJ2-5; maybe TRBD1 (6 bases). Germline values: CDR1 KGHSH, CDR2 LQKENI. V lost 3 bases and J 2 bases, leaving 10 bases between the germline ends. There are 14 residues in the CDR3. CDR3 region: CASSPDQGQETQYF. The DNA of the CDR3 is TGTGCCAGCTCACCCGATCAGGGGCAAGAGACCCAGTACTTC.

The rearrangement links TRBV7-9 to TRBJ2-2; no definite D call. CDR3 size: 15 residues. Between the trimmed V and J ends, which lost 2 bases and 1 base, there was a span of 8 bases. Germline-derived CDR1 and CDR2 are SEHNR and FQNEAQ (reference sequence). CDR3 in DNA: TGTGCCAGCAGCTTATTACAGCAGAACACCGGGGAGCTGTTTTTT. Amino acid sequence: CASSLLQQNTGELFF.

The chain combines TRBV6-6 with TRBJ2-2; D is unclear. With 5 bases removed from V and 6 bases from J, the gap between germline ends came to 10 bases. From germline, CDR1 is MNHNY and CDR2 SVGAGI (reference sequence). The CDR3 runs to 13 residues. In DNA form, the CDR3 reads TGTGCCAGCAGTATGACTTCTCCCGGGGAGCTGTTTTTT. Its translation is CASSMTSPGELFF.

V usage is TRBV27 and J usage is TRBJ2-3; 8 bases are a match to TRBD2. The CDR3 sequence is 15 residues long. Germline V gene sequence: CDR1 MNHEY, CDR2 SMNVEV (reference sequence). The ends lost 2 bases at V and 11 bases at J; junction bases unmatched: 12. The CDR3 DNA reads TGTGCCAGCAGTTTAGTAGCGGGATCGTCATACGGGCAGTATTTT. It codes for CASSLVAGSSYGQYF.

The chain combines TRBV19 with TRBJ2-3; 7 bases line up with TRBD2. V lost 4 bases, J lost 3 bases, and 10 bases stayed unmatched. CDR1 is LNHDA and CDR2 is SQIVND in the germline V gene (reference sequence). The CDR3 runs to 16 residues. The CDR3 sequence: CASSTPSGMWTDTQYF. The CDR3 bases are TGTGCCAGTAGTACCCCCAGCGGGATGTGGACAGATACGCAGTATTTT. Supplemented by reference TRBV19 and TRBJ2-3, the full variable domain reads DGGITQSPKYLFRKEGQNVTLSCEQNLNHDAMYWYRQDPGQGLRLIYYSQIVNDFQKGDIAEGYSVSREKKESFPLTVTSAQKNPTAFYLCASSTPSGMWTDTQYFGPGTRLTVL.

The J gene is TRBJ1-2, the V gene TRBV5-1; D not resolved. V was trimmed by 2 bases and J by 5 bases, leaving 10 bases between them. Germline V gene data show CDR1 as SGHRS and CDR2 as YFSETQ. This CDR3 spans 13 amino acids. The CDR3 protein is CASSFGELYGYTF. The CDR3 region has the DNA TGCGCCAGCAGCTTCGGAGAGCTTTATGGCTACACCTTC.

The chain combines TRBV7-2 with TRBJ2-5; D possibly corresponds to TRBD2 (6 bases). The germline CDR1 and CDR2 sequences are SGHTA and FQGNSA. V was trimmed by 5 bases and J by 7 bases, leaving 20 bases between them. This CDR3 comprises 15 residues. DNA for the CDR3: TGTGCCAGCAGCCCAGACCGCGGGGCCCCGGGGACCCAGTACTTC. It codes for CASSPDRGAPGTQYF.

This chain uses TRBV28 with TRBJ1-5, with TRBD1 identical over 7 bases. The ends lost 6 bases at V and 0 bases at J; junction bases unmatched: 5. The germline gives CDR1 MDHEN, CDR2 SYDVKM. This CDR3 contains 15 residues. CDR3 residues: CASSYRGLSNQPQHF. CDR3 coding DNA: TGTGCCAGCAGCTATAGGGGGCTTAGCAATCAGCCCCAGCATTTT.

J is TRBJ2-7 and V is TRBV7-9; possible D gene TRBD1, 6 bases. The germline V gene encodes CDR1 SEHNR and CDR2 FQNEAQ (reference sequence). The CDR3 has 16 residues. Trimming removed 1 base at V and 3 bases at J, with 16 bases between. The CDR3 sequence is CASSLVGSGANYEQYF. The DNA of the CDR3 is TGTGCCAGCAGCTTAGTAGGTTCAGGGGCAAACTACGAGCAGTACTTC. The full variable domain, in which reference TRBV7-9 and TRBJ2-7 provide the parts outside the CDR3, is DTGVSQNPRHKITKRGQNVTFRCDPISEHNRLYWYRQTLGQGPEFLTYFQNEAQLEKSRLLSDRFSAERPKGSFSTLEIQRTEQGDSAMYLCASSLVGSGANYEQYFGPGTRLTVT.

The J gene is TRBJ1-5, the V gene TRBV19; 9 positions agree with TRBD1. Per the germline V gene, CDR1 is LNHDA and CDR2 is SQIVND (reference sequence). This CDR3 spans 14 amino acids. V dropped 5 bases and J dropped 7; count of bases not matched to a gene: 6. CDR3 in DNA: TGTGCCAGTAGTGCGACAGGGGGGGGACAGCCCCAGCATTTT. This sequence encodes CASSATGGGQPQHF.

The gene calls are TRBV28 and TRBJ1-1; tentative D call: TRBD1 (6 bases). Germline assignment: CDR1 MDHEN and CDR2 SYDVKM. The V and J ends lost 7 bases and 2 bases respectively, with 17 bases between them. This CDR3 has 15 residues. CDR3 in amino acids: CASNPWGTLNTEAFF. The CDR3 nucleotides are TGTGCCAGCAATCCCTGGGGGACACTTAACACTGAAGCTTTCTTT.